The clone carrying this TCR beta chain was seen just once. The data belong to a study of blood T cells in healthy people across ages. Sample-barcoded 5' priming and a J-beta primer mix drove a second PCR of about 6 to 12 cycles. Via MiXCR, TCRdb re-called the 5' RACE reads, giving one row per CDR3 protein. The profile covers about 1.4 million distinct CDR3 sequences, with around 55% appearing a single time and about 6.3% taken by the ten largest. Germline-derived CDR1 and CDR2 are MNHEY and SVGAGI. The CDR3 extends over 14 amino acids. V lost 6 bases, J lost 1 base, and 4 bases stayed unmatched. Material: blood. The chain links TRBV6-5 to TRBJ2-3, with 7 bases identical to TRBD2. The source of this sequence is a man younger than 35 in good health. CDR3 residues: CASRVGGGTDTQYF. DNA for the CDR3: TGTGCCAGCAGAGTGGGGGGGGGCACAGATACGCAGTATTTT.